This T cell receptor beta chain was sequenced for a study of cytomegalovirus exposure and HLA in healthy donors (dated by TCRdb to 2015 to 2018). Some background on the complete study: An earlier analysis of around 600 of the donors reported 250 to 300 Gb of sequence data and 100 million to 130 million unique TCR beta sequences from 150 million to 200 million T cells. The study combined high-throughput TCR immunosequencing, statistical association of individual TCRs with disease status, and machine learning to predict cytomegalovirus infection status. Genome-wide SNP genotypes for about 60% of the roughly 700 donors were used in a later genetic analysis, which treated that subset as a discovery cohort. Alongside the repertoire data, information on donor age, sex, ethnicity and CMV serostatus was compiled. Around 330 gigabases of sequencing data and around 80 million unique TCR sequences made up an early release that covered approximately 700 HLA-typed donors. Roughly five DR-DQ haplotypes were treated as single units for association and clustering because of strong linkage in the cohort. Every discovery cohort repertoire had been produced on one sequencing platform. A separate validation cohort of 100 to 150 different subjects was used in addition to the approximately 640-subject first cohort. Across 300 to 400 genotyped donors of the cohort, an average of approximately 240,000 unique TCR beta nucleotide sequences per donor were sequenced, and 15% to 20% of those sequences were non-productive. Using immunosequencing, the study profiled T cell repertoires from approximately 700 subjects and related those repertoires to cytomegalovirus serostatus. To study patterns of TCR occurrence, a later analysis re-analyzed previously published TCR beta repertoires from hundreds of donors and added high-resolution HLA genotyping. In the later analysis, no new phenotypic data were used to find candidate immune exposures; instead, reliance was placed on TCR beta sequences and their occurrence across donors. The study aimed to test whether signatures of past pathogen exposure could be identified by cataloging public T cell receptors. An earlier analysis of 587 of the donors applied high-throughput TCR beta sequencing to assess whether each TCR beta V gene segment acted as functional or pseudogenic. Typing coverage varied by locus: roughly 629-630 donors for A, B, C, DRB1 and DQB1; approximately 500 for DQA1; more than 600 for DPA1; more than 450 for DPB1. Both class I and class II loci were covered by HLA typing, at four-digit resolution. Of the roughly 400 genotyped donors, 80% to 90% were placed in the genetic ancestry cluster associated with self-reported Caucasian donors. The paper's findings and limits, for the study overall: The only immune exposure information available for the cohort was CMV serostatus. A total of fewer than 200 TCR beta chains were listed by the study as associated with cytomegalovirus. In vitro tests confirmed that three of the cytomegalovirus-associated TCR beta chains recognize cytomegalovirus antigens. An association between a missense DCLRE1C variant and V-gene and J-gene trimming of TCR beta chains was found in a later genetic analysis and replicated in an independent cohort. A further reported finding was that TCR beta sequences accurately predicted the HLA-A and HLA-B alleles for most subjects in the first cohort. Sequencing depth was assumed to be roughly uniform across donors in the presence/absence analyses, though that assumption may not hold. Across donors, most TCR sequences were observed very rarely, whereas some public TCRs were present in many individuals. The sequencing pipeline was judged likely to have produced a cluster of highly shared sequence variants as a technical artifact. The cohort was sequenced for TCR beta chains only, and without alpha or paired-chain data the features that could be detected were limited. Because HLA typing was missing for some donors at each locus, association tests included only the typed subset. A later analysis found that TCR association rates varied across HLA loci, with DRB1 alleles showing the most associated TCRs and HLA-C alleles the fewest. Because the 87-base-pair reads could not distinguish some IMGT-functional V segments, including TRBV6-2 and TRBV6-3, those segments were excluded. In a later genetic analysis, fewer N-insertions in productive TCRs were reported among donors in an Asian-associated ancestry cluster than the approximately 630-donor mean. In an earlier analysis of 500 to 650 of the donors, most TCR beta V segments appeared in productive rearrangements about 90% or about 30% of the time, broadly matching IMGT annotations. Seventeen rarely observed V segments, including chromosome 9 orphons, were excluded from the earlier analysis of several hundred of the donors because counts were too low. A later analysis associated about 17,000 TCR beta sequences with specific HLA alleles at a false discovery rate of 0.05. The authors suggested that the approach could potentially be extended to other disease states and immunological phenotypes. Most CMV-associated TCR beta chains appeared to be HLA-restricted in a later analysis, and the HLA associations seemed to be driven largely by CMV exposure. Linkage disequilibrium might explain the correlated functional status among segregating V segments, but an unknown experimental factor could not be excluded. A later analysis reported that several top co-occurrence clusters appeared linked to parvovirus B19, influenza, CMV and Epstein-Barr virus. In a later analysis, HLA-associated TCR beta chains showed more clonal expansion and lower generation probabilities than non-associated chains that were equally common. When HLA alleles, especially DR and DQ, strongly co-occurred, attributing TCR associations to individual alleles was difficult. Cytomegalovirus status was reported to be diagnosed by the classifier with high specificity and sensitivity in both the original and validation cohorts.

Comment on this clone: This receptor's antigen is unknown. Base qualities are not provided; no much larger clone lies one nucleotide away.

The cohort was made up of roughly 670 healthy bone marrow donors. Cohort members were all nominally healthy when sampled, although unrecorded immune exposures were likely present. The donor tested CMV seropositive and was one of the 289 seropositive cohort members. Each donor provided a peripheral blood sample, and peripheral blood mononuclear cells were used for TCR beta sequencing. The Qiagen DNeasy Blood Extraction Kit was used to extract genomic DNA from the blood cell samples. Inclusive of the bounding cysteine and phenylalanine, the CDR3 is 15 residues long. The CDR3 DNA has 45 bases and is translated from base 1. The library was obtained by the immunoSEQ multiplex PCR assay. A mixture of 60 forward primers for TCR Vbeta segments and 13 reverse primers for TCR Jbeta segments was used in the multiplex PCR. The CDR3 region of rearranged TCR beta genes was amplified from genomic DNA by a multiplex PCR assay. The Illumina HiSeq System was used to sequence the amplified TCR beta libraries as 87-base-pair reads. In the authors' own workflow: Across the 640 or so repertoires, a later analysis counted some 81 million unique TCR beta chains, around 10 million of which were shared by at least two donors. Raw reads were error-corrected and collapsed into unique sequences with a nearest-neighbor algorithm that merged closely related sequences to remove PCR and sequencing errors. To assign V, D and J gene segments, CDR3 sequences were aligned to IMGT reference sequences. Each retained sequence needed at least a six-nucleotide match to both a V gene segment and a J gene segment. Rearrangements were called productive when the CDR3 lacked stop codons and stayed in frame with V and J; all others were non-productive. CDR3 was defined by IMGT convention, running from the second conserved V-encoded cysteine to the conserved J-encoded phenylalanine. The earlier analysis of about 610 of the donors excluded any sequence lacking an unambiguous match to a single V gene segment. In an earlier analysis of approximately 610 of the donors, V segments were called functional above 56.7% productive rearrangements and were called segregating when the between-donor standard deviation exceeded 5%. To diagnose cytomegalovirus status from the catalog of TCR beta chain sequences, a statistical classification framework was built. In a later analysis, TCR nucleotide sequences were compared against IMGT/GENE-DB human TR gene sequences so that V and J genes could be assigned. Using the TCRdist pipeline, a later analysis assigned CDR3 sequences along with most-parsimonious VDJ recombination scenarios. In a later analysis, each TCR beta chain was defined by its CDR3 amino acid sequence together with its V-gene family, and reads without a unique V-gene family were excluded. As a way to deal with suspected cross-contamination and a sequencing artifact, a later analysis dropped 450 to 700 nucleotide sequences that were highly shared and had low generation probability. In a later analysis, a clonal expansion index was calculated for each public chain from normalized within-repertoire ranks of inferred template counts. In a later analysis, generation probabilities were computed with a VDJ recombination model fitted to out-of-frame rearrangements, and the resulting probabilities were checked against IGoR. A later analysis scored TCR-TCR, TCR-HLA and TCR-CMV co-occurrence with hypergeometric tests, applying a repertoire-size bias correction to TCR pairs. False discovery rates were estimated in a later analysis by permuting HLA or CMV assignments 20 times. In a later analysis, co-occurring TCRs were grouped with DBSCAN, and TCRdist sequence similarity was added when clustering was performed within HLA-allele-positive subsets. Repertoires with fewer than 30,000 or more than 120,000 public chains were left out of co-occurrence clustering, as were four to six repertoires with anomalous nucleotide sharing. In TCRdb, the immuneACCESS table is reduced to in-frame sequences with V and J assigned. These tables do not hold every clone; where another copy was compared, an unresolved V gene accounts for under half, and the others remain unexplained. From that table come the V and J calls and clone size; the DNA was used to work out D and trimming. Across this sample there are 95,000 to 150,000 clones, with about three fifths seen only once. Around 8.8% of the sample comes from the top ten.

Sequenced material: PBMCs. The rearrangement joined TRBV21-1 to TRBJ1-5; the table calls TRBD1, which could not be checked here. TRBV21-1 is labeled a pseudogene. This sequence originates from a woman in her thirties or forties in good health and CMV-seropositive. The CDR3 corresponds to CASRSPRQRNQPQHF. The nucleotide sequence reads TGTGCCAGCAGGTCCCCTCGACAGCGCAATCAGCCCCAGCATTTT.